This TCR beta chain was sequenced in a study of blood T cell repertoires in COVID-19. The method was immunoSEQ multiplex PCR; TCRdb's version includes in-frame clones alone and lacks a portion of them. The repertoire holds about 210,000 clones, with around 89% as singletons. J was trimmed by 4 bases and V by 4 bases; bases with no gene match: 7. The germline V gene encodes CDR1 LNHDA and CDR2 SQIVND (reference sequence). The CDR3 has 15 amino acids. The chain uses TRBV19 and TRBJ1-2; 9 bases are a match to TRBD1. Sequenced material: peripheral blood. The TCR originated in a woman aged 40 to 55 with acute or convalescent COVID-19. For the CDR3, the DNA is TGTGCCAGTAGTAAACCGGGACAGGGTATCTATGGCTACACCTTC. It translates to CASSKPGQGIYGYTF.